The clone carrying this T cell receptor (beta chain) has just a few counts. Its antigen is not identified. TCRdb keeps only in-frame clones here, not all; method: immunoSEQ multiplex PCR. Here the sample spans 70,000 to 85,000 clones, 84% being singletons. The sample comes from a study of OX40 agonist ivuxolimab in advanced cancers. Broader study findings: Low levels of normalized T-cell clonal expansion also appeared in some nonresponders. Among patients with partial responses at 0.1-3.0 mg/kg, clonal expansion was among the lowest.

V was shortened by 1 base and J by 2 bases, with 5 bases between the two germline ends. The CDR3 contains 14 residues. Germline V gene data show CDR1 as MGHRA and CDR2 as YSYEKL. The source material was CD4+ or CD8+ T cells sorted from blood, sampled in a trial of the OX40 agonist ivuxolimab. The clonotype was recovered from an adult with an advanced solid tumor such as melanoma, head and neck, liver or kidney cancer. V gene TRBV4-1 combines with J gene TRBJ1-4; D ambiguous. CDR3 coding DNA: TGCGCCAGCAGCCAAGTTGATACTAATGAAAAACTGTTTTTT. It codes for CASSQVDTNEKLFF.